This TCR beta chain was obtained from a study of blood T cell repertoires in COVID-19. Overall study: Samples of COVID-19 (acute and convalescent) were obtained from the United States, Italy and Spain. The cDNA or gDNA used as material had been derived from T cells, B-cell-depleted T cells, or PBMCs.

The length of the CDR3 is 15 residues. Germline V gene lookup returns CDR1 MNHNS and CDR2 SASEGT. V shed 2 bases, J shed 7 bases, and the junction held 7 bases outside the gene matches. Original processing methods: Estimation of nucleated cell counts was performed using reference gene primer amplification. Assay: immunoSEQ multiplex PCR; the TCRdb copy retains only in-frame clones and omits some. That table furnishes V, J and clone size, whereas the DNA furnished D and trimming. The sample contains about 78,000 clones, around nine tenths of which appear only once. V gene TRBV6-1 combines with J gene TRBJ1-4; TRBD1 agrees at 7 bases. The source material was peripheral blood. This receptor was identified in a woman aged 55-69 years with acute or convalescent COVID-19. CDR3 sequence (DNA): TGTGCCAGCAGTGAATATGGGACAGAGGTTGAAAAACTGTTTTTT. This translates into CASSEYGTEVEKLFF.